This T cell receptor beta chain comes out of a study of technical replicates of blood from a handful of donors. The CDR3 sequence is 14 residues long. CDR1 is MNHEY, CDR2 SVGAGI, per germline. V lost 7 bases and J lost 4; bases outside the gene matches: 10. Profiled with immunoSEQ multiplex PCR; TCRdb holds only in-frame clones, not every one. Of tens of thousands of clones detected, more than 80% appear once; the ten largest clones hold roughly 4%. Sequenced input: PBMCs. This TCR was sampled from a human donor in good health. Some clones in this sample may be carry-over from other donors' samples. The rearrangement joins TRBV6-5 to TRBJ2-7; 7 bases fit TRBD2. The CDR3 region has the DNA TGTGCCAGCACCCGGACCGGGAGGCAGTACGAGCAGTACTTC. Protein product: CASTRTGRQYEQYF.